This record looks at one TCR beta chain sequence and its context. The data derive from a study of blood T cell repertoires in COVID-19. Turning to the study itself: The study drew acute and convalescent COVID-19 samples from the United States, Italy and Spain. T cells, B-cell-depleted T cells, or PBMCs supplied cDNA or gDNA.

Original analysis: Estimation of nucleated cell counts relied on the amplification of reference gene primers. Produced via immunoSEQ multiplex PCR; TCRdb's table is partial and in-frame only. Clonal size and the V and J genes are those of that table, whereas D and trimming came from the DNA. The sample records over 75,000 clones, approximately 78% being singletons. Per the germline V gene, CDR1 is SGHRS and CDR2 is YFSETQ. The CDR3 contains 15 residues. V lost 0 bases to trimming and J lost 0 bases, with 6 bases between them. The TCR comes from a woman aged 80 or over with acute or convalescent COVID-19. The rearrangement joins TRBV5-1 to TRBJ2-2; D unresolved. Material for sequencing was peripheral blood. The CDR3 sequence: CASSLDTTNTGELFF. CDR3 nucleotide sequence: TGCGCCAGCAGCTTGGACACAACGAACACCGGGGAGCTGTTTTTT.